These T cell receptor beta chains were read from a single sample in a study of shared clonotypes between healthy human individuals. Repertoires were generated with immunoSEQ multiplex PCR, while TCRdb's copy carries only in-frame clones and drops some. The sample gives about 2 million clones, over 85% of which show up once; roughly 1% is in the top ten. Specimen: naive CD8+ T cells sorted from blood. The source is a man aged 18 to 29 in good health. CDR3s include the opening cysteine and the closing phenylalanine or tryptophan. Each record gives: clone size, D gene, V gene, J gene, CDR3 DNA, CDR3 protein. The D gene is left open where the match is weak. Rows may omit the clone size; those that give it use once, few, many or a size class.

>-|-|TRBV28|TRBJ2-1
TGTGCCAGCAGTTTAGACCCCCACCAGGGGTGGAGCAATGAGCAGTTCTTC
CASSLDPHQGWSNEQFF
>-|TRBD2|TRBV10-2|TRBJ2-3
TGCGCCAGCAGTGAGTCTGGGGGGGAGGTGGATACGCAGTATTTT
CASSESGGEVDTQYF
>-|TRBD1|TRBV29-1|TRBJ2-1
TGCAGCGTGGAAGGGACAGGGTTCAATGAGCAGTTCTTC
CSVEGTGFNEQFF
>-|-|TRBV27|TRBJ2-1
TGTGCCAGCAGTTTAGTCGTGGACGGCTCCGATGAGCAGTTCTTC
CASSLVVDGSDEQFF
>once|-|TRBV9|TRBJ1-6
TGTGCCAGCAGCGTAGGGGGAAATTCACCCCTCCACTTT
CASSVGGNSPLHF
>once|-|TRBV19|TRBJ2-1
TGTGCCAGTAGTGCGACAGTTTACAATGAGCAGTTCTTC
CASSATVYNEQFF
>-|-|TRBV2|TRBJ1-2
TGTGCCAGCAGTGACCCTGGGGGCGCGATCTATGGCTACACCTTC
CASSDPGGAIYGYTF
>-|-|TRBV4-1|TRBJ2-2
TGCGCCAGCAGCCTCGCCCCACAGGCCACCGGGGAGCTGTTTTTT
CASSLAPQATGELFF
>-|TRBD2|TRBV9|TRBJ2-5
TGTGCCAGCAGCTCCGGACTAGCGGGACTCCAAGAGACCCAGTACTTC
CASSSGLAGLQETQYF
>-|TRBD2|TRBV5-1|TRBJ2-2
TGCGCCAGCAGCTTGGTACTAGCGGGAGTCCCCCTAAGGATCACCGGGGAGCTGTTTTTT
CASSLVLAGVPLRITGELFF
>-|TRBD1|TRBV27|TRBJ2-7
TGTGCCAGCAAGGGACAGGGGGCGCCCGGCGGGCTAGCAGGGGAGCAGTACTTC
CASKGQGAPGGLAGEQYF
>-|-|TRBV2|TRBJ1-1
TGTGCCAGCAGTGACTGGACCGTCGAGGACAAAGCTTTCTTT
CASSDWTVEDKAFF
>-|TRBD1|TRBV2|TRBJ1-1
TGTGCCAGCAGGCGACAGGGAGGAGGGGACACTGAAGCTTTCTTT
CASRRQGGGDTEAFF
>-|-|TRBV19|TRBJ1-6
TGTGCCAGTAGTGTCACAGGGAATAATTCACCCCTCCACTTT
CASSVTGNNSPLHF
>-|-|TRBV4-1|TRBJ1-1
TGCGCCAGCAGCCACCCAACAGGGAACACTGAAGCTTTCTTT
CASSHPTGNTEAFF
>-|-|TRBV30|TRBJ1-5
TGTGCCTGGAGTGTAAGTCCGGGCGATCAGCCCCAGCATTTT
CAWSVSPGDQPQHF
>-|-|TRBV6-5|TRBJ1-1
TGTGCCAGCAGTTACAGGGGGTTCACTGAAGCTTTCTTT
CASSYRGFTEAFF
>-|TRBD1|TRBV7-3|TRBJ2-1
TGTGCCAGCAGTTACGTCGGGACAGGCGATGAGCAGTTCTTC
CASSYVGTGDEQFF
>-|-|TRBV7-9|TRBJ2-1
TGTGCCAGCAGCTTAGTAAACTACAATGAGCAGTTCTTC
CASSLVNYNEQFF
>-|-|TRBV28|TRBJ1-3
TGTGCCAGCAGTTTGGGTGGGCTTGGAAACACCATATATTTT
CASSLGGLGNTIYF
>-|TRBD2|TRBV29-1|TRBJ2-1
TGCAGCGCCATAGGATTCGGACTAGCGGAGGCCAATGAGCAGTTCTTC
CSAIGFGLAEANEQFF
>-|TRBD1|TRBV9|TRBJ2-1
TGTGCCAGCAGCTCCCCGGGACAGGGTTACAATGAGCAGTTCTTC
CASSSPGQGYNEQFF
>-|-|TRBV9|TRBJ2-6
TGTGCCAGCAGCGTAGTTGCGTCTGGGGCCAACGTCCTGACTTTC
CASSVVASGANVLTF
>once|-|TRBV28|TRBJ1-3
TGTGCCAGCAGCACGGGACGGGAGGGAACCGGAAACACCATATATTTT
CASSTGREGTGNTIYF
>-|-|TRBV7-2|TRBJ2-5
TGTGCCAGCAGCTTAGAAGGGGGACAAGAGACCCAGTACTTC
CASSLEGGQETQYF
>-|TRBD2|TRBV30|TRBJ2-1
TGTGCCTGGAGTGTACCCCCCTCGACTAGCGGGGCGATCTACAATGAGCAGTTCTTC
CAWSVPPSTSGAIYNEQFF
>-|-|TRBV14|TRBJ1-2
TGTGCCAGCAGCCAAGATCGTCTGGCAGGGCGGATAATAAGCTACACCTTC
CASSQDRLAGRIISYTF
>-|-|TRBV21-1|TRBJ1-5
TGTGCCAGCAGCCAGGGGCAGGAGGGGGGGCAGCCCCAGCATTTT
CASSQGQEGGQPQHF
>-|-|TRBV5-5|TRBJ1-5
TGTGCCAGCAGCCTTTATAGCAATCAGCCCCAGCATTTT
CASSLYSNQPQHF
>-|-|TRBV9|TRBJ2-3
TGTGCCAGCAGCGCCCCTTGGGGGGGCGGGAGTAAAACAGATACGCAGTATTTT
CASSAPWGGGSKTDTQYF
>-|-|TRBV11-3|TRBJ2-7
TGTGCCAGCAGCTCCAGAGATTCCTACGAGCAGTACTTC
CASSSRDSYEQYF
>-|-|TRBV6-6|TRBJ1-6
TGTGCCAGCAGACCCGACGGTAGTAATTCACCCCTCCACTTT
CASRPDGSNSPLHF
>-|-|TRBV28|TRBJ1-5
TGTGCCAGCAGTAGACATCTTAGCAATCAGCCCCAGCATTTT
CASSRHLSNQPQHF
>once|TRBD2|TRBV6-5|TRBJ2-7
TGTGCCAGCAGTCCCACTAGCGGGAGTTCCTACGAGCAGTACTTC
CASSPTSGSSYEQYF
>-|-|TRBV28|TRBJ1-5
TGTGCCAGCGACGGACTAACAAATCAGCCCCAGCATTTT
CASDGLTNQPQHF
>-|TRBD2|TRBV5-4|TRBJ2-7
TGTGCCAGCAGCTTGGGGACTAGCCTTTACGAGCAGTACTTC
CASSLGTSLYEQYF
>-|TRBD1|TRBV4-3|TRBJ2-1
TGCGCCAGCAGCCAAGTGGGCGACGAGACAGGGCGAGAGCAGTTCTTC
CASSQVGDETGREQFF
>-|-|TRBV7-9|TRBJ2-1
TGTGCCAGCAGCCCATCCCGAAATGAGCAGTTCTTC
CASSPSRNEQFF
>-|TRBD1|TRBV27|TRBJ1-1
TGTGCCAGCAGTCTTACAGGGGGAAGAACTGAAGCTTTCTTT
CASSLTGGRTEAFF
>-|-|TRBV7-8|TRBJ2-7
TGTGCCAGCAGCTCGCCCCTCACTAGGGATTACGAGCAGTACTTC
CASSSPLTRDYEQYF
>-|TRBD2|TRBV5-4|TRBJ2-3
TGTGCCAGCAGCTGGGGACTAGCGGGCACCACAGATACGCAGTATTTT
CASSWGLAGTTDTQYF
>-|-|TRBV5-1|TRBJ1-4
TGCGCCAGCAGCTTCCCCGGGAATGAAAAACTGTTTTTT
CASSFPGNEKLFF
>-|-|TRBV7-9|TRBJ1-6
TGTGCCAGCACTAATACCTCGGGTTCCCTCCACTTT
CASTNTSGSLHF
>-|TRBD1|TRBV2|TRBJ2-7
TGTGCCAGCAGTGAATGGACAGGGGACTACGAGCAGTACTTC
CASSEWTGDYEQYF
>once|TRBD1|TRBV6-5|TRBJ1-1
TGTGCCGTTAGGACAGGATACACTGAAGCTTTCTTT
CAVRTGYTEAFF
>-|-|TRBV13|TRBJ2-5
TGTGCCAGCCGCTCCTGGGGAAATCGAGAGACCCAGTACTTC
CASRSWGNRETQYF
>once|-|TRBV9|TRBJ1-1
TGTGCCAGCAGCGTAGATTTTCTGAACACTGAAGCTTTCTTT
CASSVDFLNTEAFF
>once|-|TRBV4-1|TRBJ2-7
TGCGCCAGCAGCCAACAGGACGGGACGGACGAGCAGTACTTC
CASSQQDGTDEQYF
>-|-|TRBV2|TRBJ2-4
TGTGCGCAGGGGACCAAAAACATTCAGTACTTC
CAQGTKNIQYF
>-|TRBD2|TRBV4-3|TRBJ2-7
TGCGCCAGCAGCCTGGGACTAGCGGGTCCCGAGCAGTACTTC
CASSLGLAGPEQYF
>-|-|TRBV6-1|TRBJ2-7
TGTGCCAGCAGTGCCGGACTCACCTACGAGCAGTACTTC
CASSAGLTYEQYF
>once|-|TRBV6-1|TRBJ1-2
TGTGCCAGCATGGGGGGCCTGCCGAGGAGCTACACCTTC
CASMGGLPRSYTF
>-|-|TRBV7-2|TRBJ1-1
TGTGCCAGCAGCACACTACAGGGCGCGTACACTGAAGCTTTCTTT
CASSTLQGAYTEAFF
>-|-|TRBV6-5|TRBJ2-1
TGTGCCAGCAGTACCGACTGGCGGGGGCACAATGAGCAGTTCTTC
CASSTDWRGHNEQFF
>-|TRBD2|TRBV9|TRBJ2-2
TGTGCCAGCAGCGTCAGTCAGCGGGAGGACACCGGGGAGCTGTTTTTT
CASSVSQREDTGELFF
>-|-|TRBV29-1|TRBJ1-2
TGCAGCGTTTCTTCCATCTATGGCTACACCTTC
CSVSSIYGYTF
>-|TRBD2|TRBV7-8|TRBJ2-7
TGTGCCAGCAGCCCGGGGGGGGAAAACTACGAGCAGTACTTC
CASSPGGENYEQYF
>-|-|TRBV9|TRBJ1-1
TGTGCCAGCAGCGCCATGGACCCAGGGGCTTTCTTT
CASSAMDPGAFF
>-|-|TRBV28|TRBJ2-7
TGTGCCAGCAGTATCCACGGGGGGCCAGGCGAGCAGTACTTC
CASSIHGGPGEQYF